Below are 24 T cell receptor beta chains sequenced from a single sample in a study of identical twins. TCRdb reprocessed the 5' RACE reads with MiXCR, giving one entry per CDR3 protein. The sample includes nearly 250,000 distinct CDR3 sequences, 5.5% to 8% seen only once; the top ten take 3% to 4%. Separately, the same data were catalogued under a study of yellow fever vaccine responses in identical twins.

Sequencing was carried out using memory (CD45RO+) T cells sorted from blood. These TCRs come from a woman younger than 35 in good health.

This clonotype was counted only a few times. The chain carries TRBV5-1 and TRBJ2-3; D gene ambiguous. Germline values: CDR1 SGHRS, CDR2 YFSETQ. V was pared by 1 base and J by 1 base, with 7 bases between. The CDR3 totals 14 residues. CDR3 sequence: CASSLTDGTDTQYF. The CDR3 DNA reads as TGCGCCAGCAGCTTGACCGATGGCACAGATACGCAGTATTTT.

The CDR3 bases are TGTGCCAGCAGTTTAAGACAGGGCTCCGAGCAGTACGTC. It yields the protein CASSLRQGSEQYV. The chain joins TRBV28 to TRBJ2-7; 7 nucleotides agree with TRBD1. This CDR3 has 13 residues. The trim removed 2 bases at V and 6 bases at J, leaving 4 bases unmatched. CDR1 is MDHEN and CDR2 is SYDVKM in the germline V gene.

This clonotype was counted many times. CDR3 loop: CASSFLASEQFF. CDR3 coding DNA: TGTGCCAGCAGTTTTCTCGCATCGGAGCAGTTCTTC. The gene calls are TRBV12-3 or TRBV12-4 and TRBJ2-1; no reliable D call. The CDR3 contains 12 residues. V lost 3 bases and J lost 10, with 10 bases in between.

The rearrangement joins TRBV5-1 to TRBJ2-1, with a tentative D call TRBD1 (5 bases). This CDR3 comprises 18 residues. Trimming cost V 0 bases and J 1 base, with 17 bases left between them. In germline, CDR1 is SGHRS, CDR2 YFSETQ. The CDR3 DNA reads TGCGCCAGCAGCTTGGGTCCCCAGGGTAAGGTTTCCTACAATGAGCAGTTCTTC. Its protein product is CASSLGPQGKVSYNEQFF.

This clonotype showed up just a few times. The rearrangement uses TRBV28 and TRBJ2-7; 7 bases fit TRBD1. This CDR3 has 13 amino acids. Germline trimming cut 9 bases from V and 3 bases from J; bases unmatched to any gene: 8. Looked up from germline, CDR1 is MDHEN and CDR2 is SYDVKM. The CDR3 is CASESGQNYEQYF. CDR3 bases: TGTGCCAGTGAATCGGGACAGAACTACGAGCAGTACTTC.

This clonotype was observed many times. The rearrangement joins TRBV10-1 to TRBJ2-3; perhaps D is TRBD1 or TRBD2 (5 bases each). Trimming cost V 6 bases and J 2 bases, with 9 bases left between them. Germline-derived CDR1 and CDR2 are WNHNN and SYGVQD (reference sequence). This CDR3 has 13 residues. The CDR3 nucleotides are TGCGCCAGCAGCGGGACCTTCACAGATACGCAGTATTTT. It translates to CASSGTFTDTQYF.

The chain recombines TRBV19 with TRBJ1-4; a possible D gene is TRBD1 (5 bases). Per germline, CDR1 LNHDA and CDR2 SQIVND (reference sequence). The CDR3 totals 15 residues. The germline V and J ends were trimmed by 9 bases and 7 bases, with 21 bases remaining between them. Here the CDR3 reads CASHPTQGRGEKLFF. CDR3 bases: TGTGCCAGCCACCCAACCCAGGGAAGAGGTGAAAAACTGTTTTTT.

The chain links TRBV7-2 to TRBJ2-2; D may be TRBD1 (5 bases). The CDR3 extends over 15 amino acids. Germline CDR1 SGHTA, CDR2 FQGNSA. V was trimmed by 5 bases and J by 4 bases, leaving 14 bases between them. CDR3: CASSLESTGTGELFF. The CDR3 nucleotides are TGTGCCAGCAGCCTGGAGAGCACAGGCACCGGGGAGCTGTTTTTT.

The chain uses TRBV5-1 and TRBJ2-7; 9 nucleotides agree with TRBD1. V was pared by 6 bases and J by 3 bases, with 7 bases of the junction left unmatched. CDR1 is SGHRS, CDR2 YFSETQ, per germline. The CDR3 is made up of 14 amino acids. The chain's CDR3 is CASNPGQGVYEQYF. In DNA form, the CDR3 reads TGCGCCAGCAACCCGGGACAGGGCGTCTACGAGCAGTACTTC. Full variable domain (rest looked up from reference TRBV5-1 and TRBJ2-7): KAGVTQTPRYLIKTRGQQVTLSCSPISGHRSVSWYQQTPGQGLQFLFEYFSETQRNKGNFPGRFSGRQFSNSRSEMNVSTLELGDSALYLCASNPGQGVYEQYFGPGTRLTVT.

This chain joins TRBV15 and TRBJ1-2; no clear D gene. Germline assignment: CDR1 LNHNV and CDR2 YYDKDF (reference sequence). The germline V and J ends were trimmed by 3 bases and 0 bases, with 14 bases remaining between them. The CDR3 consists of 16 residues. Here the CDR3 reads CATSSDAGYTNYGYTF. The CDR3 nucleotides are TGTGCCACCAGCAGTGACGCGGGGTATACTAACTATGGCTACACCTTC.

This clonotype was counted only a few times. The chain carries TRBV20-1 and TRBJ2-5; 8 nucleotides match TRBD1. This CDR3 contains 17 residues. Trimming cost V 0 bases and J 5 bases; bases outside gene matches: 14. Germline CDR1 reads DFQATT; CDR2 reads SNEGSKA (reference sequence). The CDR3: CSARDPDRDGMHETQYF. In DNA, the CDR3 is TGCAGTGCTAGAGACCCGGACAGGGACGGGATGCATGAGACCCAGTACTTC.

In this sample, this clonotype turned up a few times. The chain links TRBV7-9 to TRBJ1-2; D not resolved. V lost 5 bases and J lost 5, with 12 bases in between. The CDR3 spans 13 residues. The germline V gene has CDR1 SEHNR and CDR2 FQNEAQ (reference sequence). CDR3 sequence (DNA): TGTGCCAGCAGCGCTCGAGAGGGATATGGCTACACCTTC. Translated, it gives CASSAREGYGYTF.

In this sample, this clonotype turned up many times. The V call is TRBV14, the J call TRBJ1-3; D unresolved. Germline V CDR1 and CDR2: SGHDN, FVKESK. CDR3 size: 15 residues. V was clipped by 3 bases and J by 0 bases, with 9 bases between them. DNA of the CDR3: TGTGCCAGCAGCCAGAACCGACTCTCTGGAAACACCATATATTTT. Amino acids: CASSQNRLSGNTIYF.

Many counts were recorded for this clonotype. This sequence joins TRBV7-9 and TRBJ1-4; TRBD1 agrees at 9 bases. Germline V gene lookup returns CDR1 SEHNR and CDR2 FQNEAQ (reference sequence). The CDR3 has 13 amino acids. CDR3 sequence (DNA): TGTGGCTGGGCCGGGACAGGGAACGAAAAACTGTTTTTT. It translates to CGWAGTGNEKLFF.

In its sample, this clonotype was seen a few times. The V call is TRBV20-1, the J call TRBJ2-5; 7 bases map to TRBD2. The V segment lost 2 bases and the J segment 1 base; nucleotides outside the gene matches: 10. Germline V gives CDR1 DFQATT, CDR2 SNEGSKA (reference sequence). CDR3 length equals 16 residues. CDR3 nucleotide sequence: TGCAGTGCTAGACTAGTGCGGGAGCGGCTCCAAGAGACCCAGTACTTC. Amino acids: CSARLVRERLQETQYF.

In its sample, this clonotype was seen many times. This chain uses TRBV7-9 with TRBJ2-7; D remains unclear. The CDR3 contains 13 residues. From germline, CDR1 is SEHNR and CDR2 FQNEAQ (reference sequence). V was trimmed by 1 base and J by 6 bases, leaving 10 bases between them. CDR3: CASSLVLTGEQYF. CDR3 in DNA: TGTGCCAGCAGCTTAGTTCTGACCGGCGAGCAGTACTTC.

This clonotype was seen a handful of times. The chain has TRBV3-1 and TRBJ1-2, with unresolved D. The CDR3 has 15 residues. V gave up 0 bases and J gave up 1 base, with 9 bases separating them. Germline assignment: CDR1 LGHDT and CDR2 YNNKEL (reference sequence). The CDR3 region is CASSQEVQNNYGYTF. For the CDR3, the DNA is TGTGCCAGCAGCCAAGAAGTCCAGAATAACTATGGCTACACCTTC.

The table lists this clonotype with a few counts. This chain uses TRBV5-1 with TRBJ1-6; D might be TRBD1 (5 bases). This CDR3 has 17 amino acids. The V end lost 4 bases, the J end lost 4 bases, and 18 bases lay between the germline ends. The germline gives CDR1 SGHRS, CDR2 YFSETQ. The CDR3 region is CASSLRPGLLYNSPLHF. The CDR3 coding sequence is TGCGCCAGCAGCCTCCGTCCGGGACTGTTATATAATTCACCCCTCCACTTT.

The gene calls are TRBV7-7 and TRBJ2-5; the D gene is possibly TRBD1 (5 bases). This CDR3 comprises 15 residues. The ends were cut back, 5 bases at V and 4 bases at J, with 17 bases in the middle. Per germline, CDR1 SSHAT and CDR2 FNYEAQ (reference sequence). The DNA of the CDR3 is TGTGCCAGCAGCCCAGCAGGGAATGGTGCAGAGACCCAGTACTTC. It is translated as CASSPAGNGAETQYF. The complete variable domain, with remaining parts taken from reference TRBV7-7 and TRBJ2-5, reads GAGVSQSPRYKVTKRGQDVTLRCDPISSHATLYWYQQALGQGPEFLTYFNYEAQPDKSGLPSDRFSAERPEGSISTLTIQRTEQRDSAMYRCASSPAGNGAETQYFGPGTRLLVL.

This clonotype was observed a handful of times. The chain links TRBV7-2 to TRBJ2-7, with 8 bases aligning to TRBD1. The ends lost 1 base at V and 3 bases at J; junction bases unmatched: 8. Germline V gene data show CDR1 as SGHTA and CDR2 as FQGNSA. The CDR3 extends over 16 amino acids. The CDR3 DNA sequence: TGTGCCAGCAGCTTAGTCTGGGCAGGGGGCATCTACGAGCAGTACGTC. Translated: CASSLVWAGGIYEQYV.

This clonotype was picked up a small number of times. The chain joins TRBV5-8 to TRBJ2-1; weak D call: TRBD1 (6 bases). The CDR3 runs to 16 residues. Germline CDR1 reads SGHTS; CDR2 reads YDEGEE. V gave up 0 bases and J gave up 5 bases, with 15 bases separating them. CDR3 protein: CASSLGQGSRNNEQFF. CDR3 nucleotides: TGTGCCAGCAGCTTGGGCCAGGGGAGTAGAAACAATGAGCAGTTCTTC.

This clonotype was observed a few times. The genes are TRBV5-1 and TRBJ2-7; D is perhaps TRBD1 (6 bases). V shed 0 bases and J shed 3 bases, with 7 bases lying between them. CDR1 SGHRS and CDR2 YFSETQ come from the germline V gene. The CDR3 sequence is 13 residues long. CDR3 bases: TGCGCCAGCAGCTTGGCACAGGGCTACGAGCAGTACTTC. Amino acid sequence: CASSLAQGYEQYF.

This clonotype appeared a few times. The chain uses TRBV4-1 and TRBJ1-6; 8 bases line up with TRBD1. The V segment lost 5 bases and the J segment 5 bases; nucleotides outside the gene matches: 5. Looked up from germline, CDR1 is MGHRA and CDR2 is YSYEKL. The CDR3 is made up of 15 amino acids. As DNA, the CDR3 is TGCGCCAGCAGCAAGATGGACAGGGATAATTCACCCCTCCACTTT. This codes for CASSKMDRDNSPLHF.

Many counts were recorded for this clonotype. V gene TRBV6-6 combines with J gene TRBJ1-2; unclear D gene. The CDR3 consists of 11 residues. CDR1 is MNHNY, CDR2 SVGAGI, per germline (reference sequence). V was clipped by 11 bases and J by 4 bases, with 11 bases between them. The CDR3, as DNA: TGTGCCTGGAAGGATGGCTATGGCTACACCTTC. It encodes CAWKDGYGYTF.